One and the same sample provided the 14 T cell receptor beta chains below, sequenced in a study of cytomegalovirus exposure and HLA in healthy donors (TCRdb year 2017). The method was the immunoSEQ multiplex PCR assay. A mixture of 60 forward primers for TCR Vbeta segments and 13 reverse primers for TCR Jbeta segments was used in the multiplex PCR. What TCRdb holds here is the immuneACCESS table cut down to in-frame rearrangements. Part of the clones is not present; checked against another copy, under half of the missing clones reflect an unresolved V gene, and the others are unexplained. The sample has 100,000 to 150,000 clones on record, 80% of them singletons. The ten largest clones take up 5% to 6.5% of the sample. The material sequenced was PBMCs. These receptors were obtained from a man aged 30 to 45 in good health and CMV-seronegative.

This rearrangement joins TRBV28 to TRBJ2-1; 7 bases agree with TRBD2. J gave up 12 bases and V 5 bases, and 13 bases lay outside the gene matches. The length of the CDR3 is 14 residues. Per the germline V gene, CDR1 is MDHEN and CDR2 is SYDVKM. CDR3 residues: CASSSGANRLWQFF. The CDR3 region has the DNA TGTGCCAGCAGTAGCGGGGCTAACCGATTGTGGCAGTTCTTC.

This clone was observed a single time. CDR3 DNA: TGCGCCAGCAGCCAAGTCCTAGCGGGCCTTACCTACGAGCAGTACTTC. As protein: CASSQVLAGLTYEQYF. The V gene is TRBV4-1, the J gene TRBJ2-7, with TRBD2 matching over 8 bases. Germline V gene lookup returns CDR1 MGHRA and CDR2 YSYEKL. Trimming at V came to 1 base and at J to 2 bases, leaving 7 bases not matched to a gene. The CDR3 is made up of 16 amino acids.

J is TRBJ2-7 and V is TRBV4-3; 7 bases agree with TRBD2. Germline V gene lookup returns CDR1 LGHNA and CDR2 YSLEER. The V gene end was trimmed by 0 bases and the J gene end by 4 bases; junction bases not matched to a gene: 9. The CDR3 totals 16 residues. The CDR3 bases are TGCGCCAGCAGCCAAGATGGAGGCGGGAGCGGGTACGAGCAGTACTTC. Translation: CASSQDGGGSGYEQYF.

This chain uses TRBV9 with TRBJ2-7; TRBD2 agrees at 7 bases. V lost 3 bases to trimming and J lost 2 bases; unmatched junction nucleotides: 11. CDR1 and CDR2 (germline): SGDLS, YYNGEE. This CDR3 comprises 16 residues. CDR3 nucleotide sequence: TGTGCCAGCAGCGCGGGGGACTATTTCACTCCCTACGAGCAGTACTTC. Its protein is CASSAGDYFTPYEQYF. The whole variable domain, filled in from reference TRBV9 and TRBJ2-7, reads DSGVTQTPKHLITATGQRVTLRCSPRSGDLSVYWYQQSLDQGLQFLIQYYNGEERAKGNILERFSAQQFPDLHSELNLSSLELGDSALYFCASSAGDYFTPYEQYFGPGTRLTVT.

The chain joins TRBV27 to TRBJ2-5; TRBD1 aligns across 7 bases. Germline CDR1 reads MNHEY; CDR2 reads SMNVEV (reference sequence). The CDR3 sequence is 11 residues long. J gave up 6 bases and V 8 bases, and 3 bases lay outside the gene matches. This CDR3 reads CASRTGQTQYF. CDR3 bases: TGTGCCAGCCGGACAGGCCAGACCCAGTACTTC.

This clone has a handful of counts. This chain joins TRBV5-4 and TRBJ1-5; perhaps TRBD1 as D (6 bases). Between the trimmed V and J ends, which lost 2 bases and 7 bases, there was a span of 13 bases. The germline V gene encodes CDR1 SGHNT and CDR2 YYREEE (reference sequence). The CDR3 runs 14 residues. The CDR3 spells CASSLAGASQPQHF. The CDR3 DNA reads TGTGCCAGCAGCTTAGCGGGGGCAAGCCAGCCCCAGCATTTT.

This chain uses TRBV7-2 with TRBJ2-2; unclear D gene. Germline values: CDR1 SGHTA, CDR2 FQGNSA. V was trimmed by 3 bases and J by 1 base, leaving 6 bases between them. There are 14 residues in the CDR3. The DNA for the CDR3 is TGTGCCAGCAGCTTTTCAGGGAACACCGGGGAGCTGTTTTTT. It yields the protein CASSFSGNTGELFF.

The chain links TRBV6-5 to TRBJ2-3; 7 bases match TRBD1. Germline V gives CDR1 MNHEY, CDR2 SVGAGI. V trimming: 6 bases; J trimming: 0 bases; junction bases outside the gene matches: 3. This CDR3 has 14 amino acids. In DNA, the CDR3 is TGTGCCAGCAGCCTGGGACAGAGCACAGATACGCAGTATTTT. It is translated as CASSLGQSTDTQYF.

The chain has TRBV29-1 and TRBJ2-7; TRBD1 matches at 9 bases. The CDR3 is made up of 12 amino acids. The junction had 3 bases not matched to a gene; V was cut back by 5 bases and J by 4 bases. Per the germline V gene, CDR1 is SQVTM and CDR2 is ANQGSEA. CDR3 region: CSVLTGGYEQYF. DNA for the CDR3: TGCAGCGTTCTGACAGGGGGGTACGAGCAGTACTTC.

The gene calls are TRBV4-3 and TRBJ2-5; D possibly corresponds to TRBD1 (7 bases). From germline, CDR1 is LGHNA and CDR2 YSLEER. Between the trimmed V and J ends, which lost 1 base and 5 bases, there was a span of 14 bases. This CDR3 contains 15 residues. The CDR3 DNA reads TGCGCCAGCAGCCAAGTTGGGCAGGGGGGCGAGACCCAGTACTTC. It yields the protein CASSQVGQGGETQYF.

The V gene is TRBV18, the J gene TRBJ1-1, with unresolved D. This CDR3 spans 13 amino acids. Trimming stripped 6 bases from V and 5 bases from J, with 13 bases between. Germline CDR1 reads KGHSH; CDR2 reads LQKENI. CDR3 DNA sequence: TGTGCCAGCTCCGAACTCGAGGGAACTGAAGCTTTCTTT. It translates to CASSELEGTEAFF.

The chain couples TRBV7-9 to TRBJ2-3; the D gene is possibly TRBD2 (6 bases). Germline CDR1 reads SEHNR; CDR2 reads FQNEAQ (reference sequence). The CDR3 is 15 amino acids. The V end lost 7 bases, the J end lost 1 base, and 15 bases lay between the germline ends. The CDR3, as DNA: TGTGCCAGCATCCTACGGGGAGGTGGCACAGATACGCAGTATTTT. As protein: CASILRGGGTDTQYF.

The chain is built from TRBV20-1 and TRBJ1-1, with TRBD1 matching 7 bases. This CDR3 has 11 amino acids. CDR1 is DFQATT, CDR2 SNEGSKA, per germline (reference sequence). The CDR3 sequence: CTFRGITEAFF. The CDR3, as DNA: TGCACCTTCAGGGGGATCACTGAAGCTTTCTTT.

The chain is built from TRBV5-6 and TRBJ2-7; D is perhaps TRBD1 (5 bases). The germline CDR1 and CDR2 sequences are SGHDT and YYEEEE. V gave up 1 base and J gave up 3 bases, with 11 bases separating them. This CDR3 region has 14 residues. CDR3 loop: CASSLQGRDYEQYF. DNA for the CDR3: TGTGCCAGCAGCTTGCAGGGCAGGGACTACGAGCAGTACTTC.